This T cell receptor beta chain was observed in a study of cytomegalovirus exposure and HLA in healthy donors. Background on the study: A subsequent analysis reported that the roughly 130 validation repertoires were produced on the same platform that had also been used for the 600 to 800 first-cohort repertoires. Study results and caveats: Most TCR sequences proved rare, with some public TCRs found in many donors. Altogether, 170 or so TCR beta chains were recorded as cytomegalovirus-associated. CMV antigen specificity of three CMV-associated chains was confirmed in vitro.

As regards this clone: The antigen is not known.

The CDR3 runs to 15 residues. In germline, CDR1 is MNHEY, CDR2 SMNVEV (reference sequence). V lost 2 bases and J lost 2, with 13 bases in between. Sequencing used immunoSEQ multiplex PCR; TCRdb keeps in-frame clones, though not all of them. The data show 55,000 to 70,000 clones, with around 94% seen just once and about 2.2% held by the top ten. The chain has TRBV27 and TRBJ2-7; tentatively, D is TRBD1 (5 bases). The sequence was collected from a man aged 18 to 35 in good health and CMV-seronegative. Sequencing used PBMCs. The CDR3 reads CASSLGSQGTYEQYF. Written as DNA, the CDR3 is TGTGCCAGCAGTTTAGGAAGTCAGGGCACCTACGAGCAGTACTTC.